This section outlines one T cell receptor (beta chain) sequence together with its context. TCRdb's table, derived via immunoSEQ multiplex PCR, lists solely in-frame clones and lacks some. The sample lists about 77,000 clones, around 86% seen once, with around 0.6% in the top ten. The entry originates in a study of OX40 agonist ivuxolimab in advanced cancers. This CDR3 is built from 13 residues. Germline-derived CDR1 and CDR2 are SNHLY and FYNNEI. V lost 7 bases to trimming and J lost 7 bases, with 17 bases between them. This TCR was sampled from an adult with an advanced solid tumor such as melanoma, head and neck, liver or kidney cancer. This sequence joins TRBV2 and TRBJ2-7, with D tentatively TRBD2 (6 bases). The specimen comprised CD4+ or CD8+ T cells sorted from blood, sampled in a trial of the OX40 agonist ivuxolimab. For the CDR3, the DNA is TGTGCCAGCACCCTATCCCGGGGGAAGGAGCAGTACTTC. It translates to CASTLSRGKEQYF.